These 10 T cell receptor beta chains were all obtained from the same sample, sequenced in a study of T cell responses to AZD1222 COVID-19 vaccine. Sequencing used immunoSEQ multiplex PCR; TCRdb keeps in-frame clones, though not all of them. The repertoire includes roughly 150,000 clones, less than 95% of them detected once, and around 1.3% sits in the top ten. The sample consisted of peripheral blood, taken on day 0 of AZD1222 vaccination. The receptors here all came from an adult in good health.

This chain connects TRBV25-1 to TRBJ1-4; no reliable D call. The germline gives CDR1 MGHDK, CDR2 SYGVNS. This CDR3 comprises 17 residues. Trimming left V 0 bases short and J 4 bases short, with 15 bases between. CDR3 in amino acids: CASSEYRWAEDNEKLFF. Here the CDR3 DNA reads TGTGCCAGCAGTGAATATAGATGGGCCGAGGATAATGAAAAACTGTTTTTT.

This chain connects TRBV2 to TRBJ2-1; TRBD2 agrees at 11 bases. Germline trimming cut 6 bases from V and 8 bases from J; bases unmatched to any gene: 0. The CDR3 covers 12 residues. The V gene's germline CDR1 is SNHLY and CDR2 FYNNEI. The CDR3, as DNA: TGTGCCAGCAGGGGACTAGCGGATGAGCAGTTCTTC. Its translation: CASRGLADEQFF.

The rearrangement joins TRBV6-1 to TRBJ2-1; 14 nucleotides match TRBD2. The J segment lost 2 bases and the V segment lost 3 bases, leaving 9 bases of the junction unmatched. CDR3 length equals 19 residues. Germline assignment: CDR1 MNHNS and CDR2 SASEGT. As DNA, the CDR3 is TGTGCCAGCAGTGAGCCGGGACTAGCGGGGGCCAACACCTACAATGAGCAGTTCTTC. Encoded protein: CASSEPGLAGANTYNEQFF.

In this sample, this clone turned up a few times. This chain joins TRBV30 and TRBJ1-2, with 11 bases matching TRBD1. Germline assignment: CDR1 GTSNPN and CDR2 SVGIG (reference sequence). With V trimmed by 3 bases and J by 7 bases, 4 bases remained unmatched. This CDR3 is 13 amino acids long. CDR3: CAWRDRGLGGYTF. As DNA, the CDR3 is TGTGCCTGGAGGGACAGGGGGCTAGGTGGCTACACCTTC.

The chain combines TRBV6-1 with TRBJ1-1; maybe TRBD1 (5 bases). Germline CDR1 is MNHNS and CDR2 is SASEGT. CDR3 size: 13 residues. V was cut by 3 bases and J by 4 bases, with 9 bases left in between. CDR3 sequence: CASSDRGGTEAFF. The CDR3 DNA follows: TGTGCCAGCAGTGATCGGGGGGGCACTGAAGCTTTCTTT.

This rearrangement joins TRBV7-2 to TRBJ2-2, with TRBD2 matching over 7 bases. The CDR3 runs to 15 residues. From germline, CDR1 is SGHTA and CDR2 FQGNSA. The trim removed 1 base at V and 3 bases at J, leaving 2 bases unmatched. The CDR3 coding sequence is TGTGCCAGCAGCTTAGTTAGCGGGTACACCGGGGAGCTGTTTTTT. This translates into CASSLVSGYTGELFF.

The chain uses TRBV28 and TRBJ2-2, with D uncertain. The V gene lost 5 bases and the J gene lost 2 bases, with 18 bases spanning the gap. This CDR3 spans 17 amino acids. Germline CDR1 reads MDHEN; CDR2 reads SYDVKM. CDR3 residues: CASSAHFRRSNTGELFF. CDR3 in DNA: TGTGCCAGCAGTGCGCACTTCAGGCGTTCTAACACCGGGGAGCTGTTTTTT. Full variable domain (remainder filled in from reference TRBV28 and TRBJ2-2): DVKVTQSSRYLVKRTGEKVFLECVQDMDHENMFWYRQDPGLGLRLIYFSYDVKMKEKGDIPEGYSVSREKKERFSLILESASTNQTSMYLCASSAHFRRSNTGELFFGEGSRLTVL.

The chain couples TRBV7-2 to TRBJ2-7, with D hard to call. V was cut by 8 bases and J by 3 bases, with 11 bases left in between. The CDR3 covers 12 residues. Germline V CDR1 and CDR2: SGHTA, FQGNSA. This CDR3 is CASRQDGYEQYF. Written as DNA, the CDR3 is TGTGCCAGCCGTCAGGATGGCTACGAGCAGTACTTC. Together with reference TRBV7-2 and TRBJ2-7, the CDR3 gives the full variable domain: GAGVSQSPSNKVTEKGKDVELRCDPISGHTALYWYRQSLGQGLEFLIYFQGNSAPDKSGLPSDRFSAERTGGSVSTLTIQRTQQEDSAVYLCASRQDGYEQYFGPGTRLTVT.

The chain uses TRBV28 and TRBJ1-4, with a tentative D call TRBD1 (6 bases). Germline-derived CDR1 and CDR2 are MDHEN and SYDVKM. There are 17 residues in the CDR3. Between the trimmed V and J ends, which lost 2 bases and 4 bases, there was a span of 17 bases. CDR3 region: CASSLVGRGIGNEKLFF. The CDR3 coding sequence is TGTGCCAGCAGTTTAGTGGGCAGGGGAATAGGTAATGAAAAACTGTTTTTT.

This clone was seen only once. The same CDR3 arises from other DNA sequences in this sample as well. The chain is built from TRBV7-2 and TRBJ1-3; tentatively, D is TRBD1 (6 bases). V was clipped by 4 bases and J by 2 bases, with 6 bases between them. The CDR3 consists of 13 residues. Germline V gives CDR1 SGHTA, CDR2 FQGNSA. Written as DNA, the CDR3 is TGTGCCAGCAGCTCAGGGGCTGGAAACACCATATATTTT. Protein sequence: CASSSGAGNTIYF.